Listed below are T cell receptor beta chains from one sample, sequenced in a study of blood T cells in healthy people across ages. Using its own MiXCR run on the 5' RACE reads, TCRdb lists one record per CDR3 protein. The sample includes nearly 1 million distinct CDR3 sequences, 51% seen only once; the top ten take roughly a fifth. Input material: blood. The receptors were sampled from a woman aged 55-70 years in good health. Each CDR3 is given with its conserved first and last residue. A D gene is named only where the DNA matches it firmly. Only some rows state a clone size, as once, few, many or a class for expanded clones.

>TRBJ2-5|TRBD2|TRBV11-2|.
CASSSVRLAGVVEQYF
TGTGCCAGCAGCTCGGTACGACTAGCGGGAGTGGTTGAGCAGTACTTC
>TRBJ2-7|.|TRBV7-6|.
CASSPARSYEQYF
TGTGCCAGCAGCCCAGCCCGTTCCTACGAGCAGTACTTC
>TRBJ2-1|.|TRBV29-1|few
CSVEAETYNEQFF
TGCAGCGTTGAGGCCGAGACCTACAATGAGCAGTTCTTC
>TRBJ1-6|.|TRBV4-2|.
CASSRDRVLDSPLHF
TGTGCCAGCAGTCGAGACCGCGTCCTCGATTCACCCCTCCACTTT
>TRBJ2-7|.|TRBV4-2|.
CASSRAVASSEQYF
TGTGCCAGCAGCCGAGCGGTGGCGAGCTCCGAGCAGTACTTC
>TRBJ2-5|TRBD1|TRBV2|.
CASSAGQAEETQYF
TGTGCCAGCAGTGCTGGACAGGCGGAAGAGACCCAGTACTTC
>TRBJ2-7|.|TRBV18|.
CASSPGQRSYEQYF
TGTGCCAGCTCACCGGGGCAGCGCTCCTACGAGCAGTACTTC
>TRBJ2-7|.|TRBV11-2|few
CASSLDFQGGLYEQYF
TGTGCCAGCAGCTTAGATTTCCAGGGGGGGCTCTACGAGCAGTACTTC
>TRBJ2-2|.|TRBV28|.
CASKRGTGELFF
TGTGCCAGCAAAAGGGGCACCGGGGAGCTGTTTTTT
>TRBJ2-5|TRBD1|TRBV7-6|few
CASSLEAGGKGETQYF
TGTGCCAGCAGCTTAGAGGCAGGGGGCAAGGGTGAGACCCAGTACTTC
>TRBJ2-3|.|TRBV24-1|.
CATSDINTDTQYF
TGTGCCACCAGTGATATTAATACAGATACGCAGTATTTT
>TRBJ1-4|.|TRBV7-9|.
CASSLGAGGEKLFF
TGTGCCAGCAGTCTGGGGGCGGGAGGTGAAAAACTGTTTTTT
>TRBJ2-7|TRBD2|TRBV28|few
CASSLFGLAGASYEQYF
TGTGCCAGCAGTTTATTTGGGCTAGCGGGGGCCTCCTACGAGCAGTACTTC
>TRBJ1-1|.|TRBV4-1|.
CASSQGIRHMPSYTEAFF
TGCGCCAGCAGCCAAGGCATTCGACACATGCCATCGTACACTGAAGCTTTCTTT
>TRBJ1-5|TRBD1|TRBV7-8|once
CASSLRLQGINQPQHF
TGTGCCAGCAGCTTAAGACTACAGGGGATCAATCAGCCCCAGCATTTT
>TRBJ2-7|TRBD2|TRBV28|few
CAIRRGRGSYEQYF
TGTGCCATCCGGCGGGGGAGGGGATCCTACGAGCAGTACTTC
>TRBJ2-7|TRBD2|TRBV20-1|.
CSAPSGGSRNEQYF
TGCAGTGCACCCTCGGGCGGGAGTCGCAATGAGCAGTACTTC
>TRBJ1-1|.|TRBV3-1|.
CASSQGQAETEAFF
TGTGCCAGCAGCCAAGGACAGGCTGAAACTGAAGCTTTCTTT
>TRBJ1-1|TRBD1|TRBV20-1|many
CSARGDRETEAFF
TGCAGTGCGAGGGGTGACAGGGAGACTGAAGCTTTCTTT
>TRBJ2-7|TRBD1|TRBV6-2/TRBV6-3|once
CASTKPPDRGYEQYF
TGTGCCAGCACCAAACCCCCGGACAGGGGCTACGAGCAGTACTTC
>TRBJ2-4|TRBD2|TRBV4-3|.
CASSQVAGRGSGEQYF
TGCGCCAGCAGCCAGGTAGCGGGACGGGGCTCCGGTGAGCAGTACTTC
>TRBJ2-5|.|TRBV18|.
CASSPPDVRLPQETQYF
TGTGCCAGCTCACCACCGGACGTAAGGCTCCCCCAAGAGACCCAGTACTTC
>TRBJ2-1|TRBD2|TRBV7-6|.
CAGSLWTSGYNEQFF
TGTGCCGGCAGCTTGTGGACTAGCGGGTACAATGAGCAGTTCTTC
>TRBJ2-1|.|TRBV5-1|.
CASSLATRDEQFF
TGCGCCAGCAGCTTGGCCACTAGGGATGAGCAGTTCTTC
>TRBJ1-2|TRBD1|TRBV2|.
CASIQGFYYGYTF
TGTGCCAGCATACAGGGGTTTTACTATGGCTACACCTTC
>TRBJ2-5|.|TRBV20-1|.
CSAEGTEAQETQYF
TGCAGTGCTGAGGGGACGGAAGCTCAAGAGACCCAGTACTTC
>TRBJ1-2|.|TRBV7-2|.
CASSLDRDGAGGYTF
TGTGCCAGCAGCTTAGACCGGGACGGGGCTGGGGGCTACACCTTC
>TRBJ2-7|TRBD2|TRBV7-2|few
CASSFRLAGGTRGEQYF
TGTGCCAGCAGCTTTAGACTAGCGGGAGGGACTCGGGGCGAGCAGTACTTC
>TRBJ1-2|.|TRBV6-5|.
CASSYGDGWDGYTF
TGTGCCAGCAGTTACGGGGACGGTTGGGATGGCTACACCTTC
>TRBJ2-4|.|TRBV6-2/TRBV6-3|.
CASSYSRGERTEGPLAKNIQYF
TGTGCCAGCAGTTACTCGAGGGGCGAAAGGACAGAGGGCCCCCTAGCCAAAAACATTCAGTACTTC
>TRBJ2-7|.|TRBV5-1|few
CASSTLDSPYEQYF
TGCGCCAGCAGCACCCTGGACAGCCCCTACGAGCAGTACTTC
>TRBJ2-3|TRBD2|TRBV4-2|few
CASSHAQSGSDSDTQYF
TGTGCCAGCAGCCATGCTCAAAGCGGGAGCGATTCGGATACGCAGTATTTT
>TRBJ2-3|TRBD1|TRBV11-2|few
CASTTGRDTQYF
TGTGCCAGCACGACAGGGAGAGATACGCAGTATTTT
>TRBJ2-3|.|TRBV27|.
CASSFHRQGTDTQYF
TGTGCTAGCAGTTTCCACAGACAGGGCACAGATACGCAGTATTTT
>TRBJ2-7|.|TRBV5-5|.
CASSLIYEVVYEQYF
TGTGCCAGCAGCTTGATTTATGAAGTGGTCTACGAGCAGTACTTC
>TRBJ2-3|.|TRBV2|many
CASSPQGFSTDTQYF
TGTGCCAGCAGCCCCCAGGGGTTTTCCACAGATACGCAGTATTTT
>TRBJ2-1|.|TRBV20-1|.
CSARPLEGNEQFF
TGCAGTGCAAGACCGCTGGAGGGCAATGAGCAGTTCTTC
>TRBJ1-4|.|TRBV7-9|.
CASSFTGVEEKLFF
TGTGCCAGCAGCTTTACGGGGGTTGAGGAAAAACTGTTTTTT
>TRBJ2-7|.|TRBV6-6|.
CASSTWPRGAIYEQYF
TGTGCCAGCAGCACCTGGCCGAGGGGGGCAATCTACGAGCAGTACTTC
>TRBJ2-7|TRBD2|TRBV29-1|few
CSVAGLASYEQYF
TGCAGCGTCGCGGGACTAGCGTCCTACGAGCAGTACTTC
>TRBJ1-2|.|TRBV28|.
CASMTAVSPKNYGYTF
TGTGCCAGCATGACGGCCGTTTCCCCAAAAAACTATGGCTACACCTTC
>TRBJ2-7|TRBD1|TRBV3-1|.
CASSARTGGSEQYF
TGTGCCAGCAGCGCCCGGACAGGGGGAAGCGAGCAGTACTTC
>TRBJ2-4|TRBD1|TRBV27|.
CASTAPGQENIQYF
TGTGCCAGCACTGCGCCGGGACAGGAAAACATTCAGTACTTC
>TRBJ2-4|.|TRBV29-1|.
CSVLVRTGTKNIQYF
TGCAGCGTTCTGGTTCGAACTGGGACCAAAAACATTCAGTACTTC
>TRBJ1-6|.|TRBV7-9|few
CAGKTTVMDSPLHF
TGTGCCGGTAAAACGACAGTTATGGATTCACCCCTCCACTTT
>TRBJ1-1|.|TRBV7-2|.
CASSFSRLIMNTEAFF
TGTGCCAGCAGCTTTTCCAGGCTTATCATGAACACTGAAGCTTTCTTT
>TRBJ2-3|.|TRBV29-1|many
CSVARGPPPDTQYF
TGCAGCGTTGCGCGGGGACCTCCCCCAGATACGCAGTATTTT
>TRBJ2-1|.|TRBV7-9|.
CASSLTGSYNNEQFF
TGTGCCAGCAGCCTTACAGGGTCCTATAACAATGAGCAGTTCTTC
>TRBJ2-5|.|TRBV5-1|.
CASSGDLWAETQYF
TGCGCCAGCAGCGGGGACCTTTGGGCAGAGACCCAGTACTTC
>TRBJ1-4|.|TRBV25-1|.
CASSEGVRKNEKLFF
TGTGCCAGCAGTGAGGGAGTCAGAAAAAATGAAAAACTGTTTTTT
>TRBJ1-5|TRBD1|TRBV12-3/TRBV12-4|.
CASSSTDRGFRNQPQHF
TGTGCCAGCAGTTCTACGGACAGGGGCTTTCGGAATCAGCCCCAGCATTTT
>TRBJ2-1|.|TRBV14|.
CASSQVDHLAPNEQFF
TGTGCCAGCAGCCAGGTTGATCATTTGGCGCCCAATGAGCAGTTCTTC
>TRBJ1-4|.|TRBV7-9|.
CASSSPREKLFF
TGTGCCAGCAGCTCGCCGCGAGAAAAACTGTTTTTT